Listed below are T cell receptor beta chains from one sample, sequenced in a study of vaccination effects on CD4 cells after COVID-19. Data came from immunoSEQ multiplex PCR; TCRdb stores just in-frame clones and leaves some out. Found here are about 45,000 clones, about 70% of them singletons; the top ten hold about 6.7%. These TCRs are of unknown antigen specificity. The material sequenced was CD4+ T cells from PBMCs cultured without peptide, taken after COVID-19 vaccination. These receptors all stem from a human donor who received a COVID-19 vaccine. CDR3s include the opening cysteine and the closing phenylalanine or tryptophan. The order of the fields is clone size, D gene, V gene, J gene, CDR3 protein, CDR3 DNA. The D gene is left open where the match is weak. The size of a clone is reported for some rows only, either as once, few or many, or as a class for expanded clones.

>.|.|TRBV6-1|TRBJ1-6
CASSEVSGDFSPLHF
TGTGCCAGCAGTGAAGTTTCCGGGGATTTCTCACCCCTCCACTTT
>.|TRBD2|TRBV6-5|TRBJ2-7
CASSYSLAGVGEQYF
TGTGCCAGCAGTTACTCGCTAGCGGGGGTGGGGGAGCAGTACTTC
>.|.|TRBV6-4|TRBJ2-3
CASSVDFSTDTQYF
TGTGCCAGCAGTGTCGATTTTAGCACAGATACGCAGTATTTT
>.|.|TRBV6-5|TRBJ2-7
CASSYPPAYEQYF
TGTGCCAGCAGTTACCCTCCTGCGTACGAGCAGTACTTC
>.|.|TRBV14|TRBJ1-2
CASSPTWGGYTF
TGTGCCAGCAGCCCGACCTGGGGCGGCTACACCTTC
>.|.|TRBV18|TRBJ1-1
CASSPHLNTEAFF
TGTGCCAGCTCCCCACACCTGAACACTGAAGCTTTCTTT
>.|.|TRBV15|TRBJ1-4
CATSRGGGAGVFKREKLFF
TGTGCCACCAGCAGAGGAGGGGGGGCGGGTGTGTTTAAAAGGGAAAAACTGTTTTTT
>.|.|TRBV6-7|TRBJ2-5
CASSYSNRAETQYF
TGTGCCAGCAGTTACTCGAACCGCGCAGAGACCCAGTACTTC
>.|.|TRBV5-1|TRBJ2-5
CASSLSLGETQYF
TGCGCCAGCAGCTTGAGTTTGGGAGAGACCCAGTACTTC
>few|.|TRBV19|TRBJ1-2
CASTRQGLTTYGYTF
TGTGCCAGTACCCGGCAGGGCCTTACCACCTATGGCTACACCTTC
>.|TRBD2|TRBV4-2|TRBJ2-2
CASSQVTGLAGGNTGELFF
TGTGCCAGCAGCCAAGTTACCGGACTAGCGGGGGGGAACACCGGGGAGCTGTTTTTT
>.|.|TRBV15|TRBJ2-2
CATSPLAVTGELFF
TGTGCCACCAGCCCGCTAGCCGTAACCGGGGAGCTGTTTTTT
>few|TRBD1|TRBV9|TRBJ1-4
CASSEQGAVNEKLFF
TGTGCCAGCAGCGAACAGGGGGCGGTAAATGAAAAACTGTTTTTT
>once|.|TRBV24-1|TRBJ1-5
CATSDGGSNQPQHF
TGTGCCACCAGTGATGGGGGTAGCAATCAGCCCCAGCATTTT
>once|.|TRBV5-1|TRBJ2-7
CASSFNSYEQYF
TGCGCCAGCAGCTTCAACTCCTACGAGCAGTACTTC
>few|TRBD1|TRBV5-1|TRBJ2-7
CASSPQGDEQYF
TGCGCCAGCAGCCCACAGGGGGACGAGCAGTACTTC
>.|.|TRBV3-1/TRBV3-2|TRBJ1-2
CASSQVRAGGYTF
TGTGCCAGCAGCCAAGTGCGGGCAGGCGGCTACACCTTC
>few|.|TRBV2|TRBJ1-2
CASSEDGYGYTF
TGTGCCAGCAGTGAAGACGGTTATGGCTACACCTTC
>.|.|TRBV4-1|TRBJ1-6
CASSGLTSGSPLHF
TGCGCCAGCAGTGGCCTTACGAGCGGCTCACCCCTCCACTTT
>.|TRBD1|TRBV5-1|TRBJ1-1
CASSLRQGAFGTEAFF
TGCGCCAGCAGCTTGAGACAGGGGGCATTTGGGACTGAAGCTTTCTTT
>few|.|TRBV19|TRBJ1-1
CASSSGLNTEAFF
TGTGCCAGTAGCTCCGGGCTGAACACTGAAGCTTTCTTT
>.|.|TRBV20-1|TRBJ2-5
CSASNTDRETQYF
TGCAGTGCTAGTAACACGGATCGGGAGACCCAGTACTTC
>.|.|TRBV3-1/TRBV3-2|TRBJ1-2
CASSQPSGVTSYGYTF
TGTGCCAGCAGCCAACCGTCAGGAGTTACGAGCTATGGCTACACCTTC
>few|.|TRBV10-3|TRBJ1-5
CAISVQENQPQHF
TGTGCCATCAGTGTTCAGGAGAATCAGCCCCAGCATTTT
>.|.|TRBV5-1|TRBJ1-2
CASSWDWGGRGGYTF
TGCGCCAGCAGCTGGGACTGGGGGGGGCGCGGAGGCTACACCTTC
>many|TRBD1|TRBV2|TRBJ1-6
CASSERGLGTGSPLHF
TGTGCCAGCAGTGAGAGGGGATTGGGGACAGGGTCACCCCTCCACTTT
>few|TRBD1|TRBV5-4|TRBJ1-2
CASSWDRTYGYTF
TGTGCCAGCAGCTGGGACAGAACCTATGGCTACACCTTC
>.|.|TRBV6-4|TRBJ1-1
CASSRDLNTEAFF
TGTGCCAGCAGTCGGGACCTGAACACTGAAGCTTTCTTT
>.|TRBD1|TRBV14|TRBJ2-5
CASSPLTGLRQETQYF
TGTGCCAGCAGCCCCCTGACAGGGCTTCGCCAAGAGACCCAGTACTTC
>.|.|TRBV6-1|TRBJ1-2
CASSEGKYGYTF
TGTGCCAGCAGTGAAGGGAAATATGGCTACACCTTC
>few|.|TRBV6-5|TRBJ2-7
CASRNYRVSHEQYF
TGTGCCAGCAGAAACTACAGGGTTTCACACGAGCAGTACTTC
>.|TRBD1|TRBV18|TRBJ1-3
CASSPTTGFLGNTIYF
TGTGCCAGCTCACCAACGACAGGGTTTCTTGGAAACACCATATATTTT
>.|TRBD2|TRBV6-1|TRBJ2-3
CASSEGPGGTDTQYF
TGTGCCAGCAGTGAAGGCCCGGGAGGGACAGATACGCAGTATTTT
>.|TRBD1|TRBV19|TRBJ1-3
CASREQGTLGNTIYF
TGTGCCAGTAGGGAACAGGGGACACTCGGAAACACCATATATTTT
>.|.|TRBV2|TRBJ1-5
CASNRETVYSNQPQHF
TGTGCCAGCAACCGAGAGACAGTTTATAGCAATCAGCCCCAGCATTTT
>.|TRBD1|TRBV5-1|TRBJ1-1
CASSPRTGTPEAFF
TGCGCCAGCAGCCCGAGGACAGGGACGCCTGAAGCTTTCTTT
>.|TRBD2|TRBV7-8|TRBJ2-3
CASRPILAGSTDTQYF
TGTGCCAGCAGGCCCATTCTAGCGGGTAGCACAGATACGCAGTATTTT
>.|TRBD1|TRBV11-3|TRBJ2-1
CASSLGDRVNEQFF
TGTGCCAGCAGCCTCGGGGACAGGGTTAATGAGCAGTTCTTC
>.|TRBD2|TRBV23-1|TRBJ2-7
CASSQSYRTSGTYEQYF
TGCGCCAGCAGTCAATCATACCGGACTAGCGGTACCTACGAGCAGTACTTC
>.|.|TRBV2|TRBJ2-1
CASRWAPNGEQFF
TGTGCCAGCAGATGGGCCCCTAACGGTGAGCAGTTCTTC
>.|TRBD2|TRBV7-6|TRBJ2-1
CASSSLAGTYNEQFF
TGTGCCAGCAGCTCACTAGCGGGAACATACAATGAGCAGTTCTTC
>few|TRBD1|TRBV7-2|TRBJ1-6
CASSLGQGPGSPLHF
TGTGCCAGCAGCTTAGGACAGGGTCCGGGTTCACCCCTCCACTTT
>.|.|TRBV10-1|TRBJ2-2
CASSERANTGELFF
TGCGCCAGCAGTGAACGCGCGAACACCGGGGAGCTGTTTTTT
>.|.|TRBV18|TRBJ2-7
CASSFSGTVSYEQYF
TGTGCCAGCTCATTCTCCGGGACCGTCTCCTACGAGCAGTACTTC
>.|TRBD1|TRBV11-2|TRBJ2-4
CASSSIDRGLAKNIQYF
TGTGCCAGCAGCTCAATAGACAGGGGGTTAGCCAAAAACATTCAGTACTTC
>.|.|TRBV19|TRBJ1-5
CASSNRESNQPQHF
TGTGCCAGTAGTAACAGGGAAAGCAATCAGCCCCAGCATTTT
>.|.|TRBV19|TRBJ2-7
CASRDRDIGEQYF
TGTGCCAGTAGGGACCGGGACATAGGGGAGCAGTACTTC
>.|.|TRBV12-3/TRBV12-4|TRBJ1-6
CASTIDPSPLHF
TGTGCCTCGACGATCGATCCTTCACCCCTCCACTTT